This T cell receptor (beta chain) emerged from a study of T cells expressing NK-cell markers. Study in general: Source material for TCR beta repertoires consisted of sorted CD3+CD56+NKG2C+, CD3+CD56+NKG2C- and CD3+CD56-NKG2C+ T cells.

The CDR3 loop spans 12 amino acids. Germline V gene sequence: CDR1 SGHVS, CDR2 FQNEAQ. On this clonotype: No antigen is known for it.

The cDNA for TCR beta came from 5'RACE template switching with UMIs. TCRdb reworked the 5' RACE reads into one entry per CDR3 protein, no DNA. The sample totals some 450,000 distinct CDR3 sequences. Study-wide points: In several donors, dominant clonotypes made up about 28.3-65% of CD3+CD56-NKG2C+ cells.

The sequenced material came from blood T cells: a sorted CD56 or NKG2C T cell subset, CD4+ or CD8+ T cells, or bulk PBMC T cells (not recorded which). The TCR was taken from a woman aged 18 to 69 in good health. This chain links TRBV7-8 with TRBJ1-1; the TCRdb call, TRBD1, lacks DNA for checking. CDR3: CASSKQGYAAFF.